The 28 T cell receptor beta chains reported below all come from one sample, sequenced in a study of blood T cell repertoires in COVID-19. Method: immunoSEQ multiplex PCR; TCRdb's copy keeps in-frame clones and lacks some. The table has around 300,000 clones, about 82% seen once; the top ten hold around 7.8%. Input material: peripheral blood. The receptor source for this set is a human donor in a cohort sampled during active COVID-19.

On this clone: Other DNA sequences in this specimen translate into the identical CDR3. The chain is built from TRBV30 and TRBJ1-5, with D perhaps TRBD1 (5 bases). The CDR3 is 13 residues long. Germline values: CDR1 GTSNPN, CDR2 SVGIG (reference sequence). Trimming removed 1 base from V and 4 bases from J, with 8 bases in between. In DNA, the CDR3 is TGTGCCTGGAGTGCATCAGGGAATCAGCCCCAGCATTTT. It specifies CAWSASGNQPQHF.

This chain joins TRBV2 and TRBJ1-2; D is perhaps TRBD1 (6 bases). The CDR3 runs to 14 residues. Per the germline V gene, CDR1 is SNHLY and CDR2 is FYNNEI. V lost 6 bases, J lost 1 base, and 12 bases lay in between. The CDR3 reads CASRGTSVNYGYTF. CDR3 in DNA: TGTGCCAGCAGGGGGACATCAGTTAACTATGGCTACACCTTC.

As DNA, the CDR3 is TGTGCCCTCGGGTCGAAAACAGATACGCAGTATTTT. As protein: CALGSKTDTQYF. This chain joins TRBV30 and TRBJ2-3; no reliable D call. The V and J ends lost 8 bases and 3 bases respectively, with 12 bases between them. Per germline, CDR1 GTSNPN and CDR2 SVGIG (reference sequence). The CDR3 covers 12 residues.

V is TRBV7-6 and J is TRBJ1-3; tentative D call: TRBD1 (5 bases). Germline CDR1 reads SGHVS; CDR2 reads FNYEAQ. The CDR3 loop spans 15 amino acids. V was clipped by 1 base and J by 2 bases, with 9 bases between them. CDR3 sequence reads: CASSLEDRPGNTIYF. In DNA, the CDR3 is TGTGCCAGCAGCTTAGAAGACAGACCTGGAAACACCATATATTTT.

This clone was observed a single time. This chain links TRBV6-5 with TRBJ2-2, with a tentative D call TRBD1 (6 bases). This CDR3 is 12 amino acids long. Germline loops: CDR1 MNHEY, CDR2 SVGAGI. V lost 11 bases to trimming and J lost 4 bases, with 11 bases between them. CDR3 bases: TGTGCCGCAACAGGGTTCACCGGGGAGCTGTTTTTT. Amino acid sequence: CAATGFTGELFF.

This clone has only one observation. This chain links TRBV25-1 with TRBJ2-2; 8 bases fit TRBD1. The germline CDR1 and CDR2 sequences are MGHDK and SYGVNS. Trimming took 0 bases from V and 6 from J; bases not matched to a gene: 9. The CDR3 has 17 residues. DNA of the CDR3: TGTGCCAGCAGTGAATATAGGTCGACAGGGGTGGCCGGGGAGCTGTTTTTT. Protein sequence: CASSEYRSTGVAGELFF. Full variable domain (remainder filled in from reference TRBV25-1 and TRBJ2-2): EADIYQTPRYLVIGTGKKITLECSQTMGHDKMYWYQQDPGMELHLIHYSYGVNSTEKGDLSSESTVSRIRTEHFPLTLESARPSHTSQYLCASSEYRSTGVAGELFFGEGSRLTVL.

The chain joins TRBV9 to TRBJ2-3; TRBD2 agrees at 9 bases. The germline gives CDR1 SGDLS, CDR2 YYNGEE. CDR3 length: 14 residues. J lost 6 bases, V lost 7 bases, and 9 bases had no gene match. CDR3 amino acids: CASAGGGFADTQYF. CDR3 in DNA: TGTGCCAGCGCGGGAGGGGGATTCGCGGATACGCAGTATTTT.

The rearrangement uses TRBV10-2 and TRBJ1-5; the match to TRBD1 covers 9 bases. Germline assignment: CDR1 WSHSY and CDR2 SAAADI. After removal of 6 bases from V and 4 bases from J, the junction contained 7 bases not matched to a gene. The CDR3 loop spans 15 amino acids. CDR3 sequence reads: CASRSGTGLNQPQHF. CDR3 DNA: TGCGCCAGCAGGTCCGGGACAGGGTTGAATCAGCCCCAGCATTTT.

Only a few counts were recorded for this clone. The chain is built from TRBV15 and TRBJ2-3; TRBD1 aligns across 8 bases. Germline V gene lookup returns CDR1 LNHNV and CDR2 YYDKDF (reference sequence). The CDR3 has 17 amino acids. Trimming cost V 1 base and J 6 bases; bases outside gene matches: 12. The CDR3 protein is CATSRGIPGQGADTQYF. The CDR3 nucleotides read TGTGCCACCAGCAGAGGTATACCAGGACAGGGAGCCGATACGCAGTATTTT.

This clone was detected a few times. The rearrangement uses TRBV4-2 and TRBJ2-3; 10 nucleotides align to TRBD2. Germline V lookup: CDR1 LGHNA, CDR2 YNFKEQ. Trimming took 8 bases from V and 3 from J; bases not matched to a gene: 11. CDR3 length: 16 amino acids. The CDR3 loop reads CASGESGGVGTDTQYF. Written as DNA, the CDR3 is TGTGCCAGCGGGGAGAGCGGGGGGGTCGGGACAGATACGCAGTATTTT.

The CDR3 DNA reads TGTGCCAGCAGCCCGGGGACAGGGATTTTGAACACTGAAGCTTTCTTT. Protein: CASSPGTGILNTEAFF. This chain links TRBV4-2 with TRBJ1-1, with TRBD1 identical over 9 bases. V was pared by 4 bases and J by 0 bases, with 6 bases of the junction left unmatched. The CDR3 totals 16 residues. Germline assignment: CDR1 LGHNA and CDR2 YNFKEQ.

The V call is TRBV19, the J call TRBJ2-5; 9 positions agree with TRBD2. Trimming cost V 7 bases and J 5 bases; bases outside gene matches: 11. The CDR3 contains 15 residues. Per the germline V gene, CDR1 is LNHDA and CDR2 is SQIVND (reference sequence). CDR3 coding DNA: TGTGCCAGTACCGCCCCCGGGACTAGCAGGGAGACCCAGTACTTC. This codes for CASTAPGTSRETQYF.

The gene calls are TRBV11-2 and TRBJ2-7, with a tentative D call TRBD1 (5 bases). V gave up 0 bases and J gave up 9 bases, with 15 bases separating them. The CDR3 consists of 14 residues. Germline V gives CDR1 SGHAT, CDR2 FQNNGV. The CDR3 DNA reads TGTGCCAGCAGCTTAGAGGGAACCGGTGGGGCGCAGTACTTC. Translating gives CASSLEGTGGAQYF.

The chain joins TRBV6-5 to TRBJ1-6; D is ambiguous. Germline CDR1 reads MNHEY; CDR2 reads SVGAGI. V was shortened by 2 bases and J by 0 bases, with 8 bases between the two germline ends. CDR3 length: 16 residues. The CDR3 spells CASSYGSSSYNSPLHF. The CDR3 DNA follows: TGTGCCAGCAGTTACGGGAGCAGCTCCTATAATTCACCCCTCCACTTT.

The V gene is TRBV6-5, the J gene TRBJ1-1, with D maybe TRBD1 (5 bases). The CDR3 has 13 residues. CDR1 and CDR2 from the germline V gene are MNHEY and SVGAGI. V lost 9 bases and J lost 1, with 12 bases in between. The CDR3 reads CASLTGPNTEAFF. The DNA of the CDR3 is TGTGCCAGTTTAACAGGCCCGAACACTGAAGCTTTCTTT.

This sequence joins TRBV2 and TRBJ2-7, with 7 positions matching TRBD2. This CDR3 spans 13 amino acids. Losses at the gene ends were 8 bases for V and 3 bases for J; bases not matched to a gene: 7. Germline assignment: CDR1 SNHLY and CDR2 FYNNEI. The CDR3 DNA follows: TGTGCCAGCGGGGGGGACGGCAACTACGAGCAGTACTTC. Its protein product is CASGGDGNYEQYF.

The chain employs TRBV29-1 and TRBJ2-7; 10 nucleotides match TRBD1. From germline, CDR1 is SQVTM and CDR2 ANQGSEA. The length of the CDR3 is 12 residues. J was trimmed by 6 bases and V by 7 bases; bases with no gene match: 6. The CDR3 coding sequence is TGCAGCGGCGGGACAGGGGCGGGCGAGCAGTACTTC. Translating it yields CSGGTGAGEQYF.

The chain recombines TRBV7-9 with TRBJ2-5, with TRBD1 identical over 11 bases. CDR3 length: 16 amino acids. CDR1 SEHNR and CDR2 FQNEAQ come from the germline V gene (reference sequence). V shed 4 bases, J shed 5 bases, and the junction held 9 bases outside the gene matches. CDR3 sequence reads: CASSSKRDRGSETQYF. CDR3 in DNA: TGTGCCAGCAGCTCGAAGAGGGACAGGGGGAGCGAGACCCAGTACTTC.

V usage is TRBV4-1 and J usage is TRBJ1-2; maybe TRBD1 (6 bases). The CDR3 runs to 14 residues. The germline gives CDR1 MGHRA, CDR2 YSYEKL. V dropped 1 base and J dropped 8 bases, with 14 bases sitting between them. For the CDR3, the DNA is TGCGCCAGCAGCCAAGGGCAGGGGAATGGAGGCTACACCTTC. Translation: CASSQGQGNGGYTF.

Written as DNA, the CDR3 is TGTGCCAGCAGCCCCCAGACAGGACTTACACGCGGCTACACCTTC. Protein: CASSPQTGLTRGYTF. The gene calls are TRBV9 and TRBJ1-2; D possibly corresponds to TRBD1 (6 bases). This CDR3 is built from 15 residues. Trimming removed 4 bases from V and 8 bases from J, with 21 bases in between. Germline V gene lookup returns CDR1 SGDLS and CDR2 YYNGEE.

This clone showed up just once. The V gene is TRBV18, the J gene TRBJ2-3, with 7 bases identical to TRBD1. V shed 3 bases and J 2 bases; nucleotides not matched to a gene: 8. This CDR3 has 16 amino acids. Germline loops: CDR1 KGHSH, CDR2 LQKENI. This CDR3 is CASSPGDSTYTDTQYF. The CDR3 DNA reads TGTGCCAGCTCACCGGGGGACAGTACCTACACAGATACGCAGTATTTT.

The chain carries TRBV27 and TRBJ1-3; no reliable D call. From germline, CDR1 is MNHEY and CDR2 SMNVEV (reference sequence). V was shortened by 5 bases and J by 5 bases, with 10 bases between the two germline ends. There are 13 residues in the CDR3. The CDR3: CASSNPGRNTIYF. The CDR3 DNA reads TGTGCCAGCAGTAACCCGGGGAGAAACACCATATATTTT.

This sequence joins TRBV3-1 (or the pseudogene TRBV3-2) and TRBJ2-3, with a tentative D call TRBD2 (6 bases). V was clipped by 2 bases and J by 1 base, with 7 bases between them. The CDR3 length is 14 residues. Germline CDR1 and CDR2: LGHDT and YNNKEL (reference sequence). CDR3: CASSQTGGTDTQYF. For the CDR3, the DNA is TGTGCCAGCAGCCAAACGGGGGGCACAGATACGCAGTATTTT.

In DNA, the CDR3 is TGTGCCAGCAGCTCAGACAGGATCGAGCAGTACTTC. Its translation: CASSSDRIEQYF. The chain uses TRBV7-2 and TRBJ2-7; the D gene is possibly TRBD1 (6 bases). V lost 4 bases to trimming and J lost 6 bases, with 10 bases between them. This CDR3 has 12 amino acids. Per the germline V gene, CDR1 is SGHTA and CDR2 is FQGNSA.

The chain employs TRBV3-1 (or the pseudogene TRBV3-2) and TRBJ2-1, with D maybe TRBD2 (7 bases). The V gene lost 0 bases and the J gene lost 8 bases, with 14 bases spanning the gap. The germline V gene encodes CDR1 LGHDT and CDR2 YNNKEL (reference sequence). This CDR3 has 15 amino acids. The CDR3 reads CASSQDSSGGDEQFF. CDR3 coding DNA: TGTGCCAGCAGCCAAGACTCCTCGGGGGGCGATGAGCAGTTCTTC.

CDR3 sequence: CASSLSGGRTDTQYF. CDR3 DNA: TGTGCCAGCAGCCTCAGCGGGGGCCGCACAGATACGCAGTATTTT. This chain connects TRBV6-5 to TRBJ2-3, with 8 bases matching TRBD2. Germline V lookup: CDR1 MNHEY, CDR2 SVGAGI. The CDR3 is 15 residues long. The J segment lost 1 base and the V segment lost 6 bases, leaving 6 bases of the junction unmatched.

The chain's CDR3 is CASTLGGRTEAFF. The CDR3 coding sequence is TGTGCCAGCACCCTGGGGGGTCGGACTGAAGCTTTCTTT. The chain carries TRBV5-5 and TRBJ1-1; D might be TRBD1 (5 bases). CDR1 SGHKS and CDR2 YYEKEE come from the germline V gene (reference sequence). This CDR3 spans 13 amino acids. Trimming shortened V by 6 bases and J by 5 bases, and 14 bases separated the two germline ends.

The chain joins TRBV7-8 to TRBJ1-5; 9 nucleotides line up with TRBD1. The CDR3 contains 14 residues. Unmatched junction bases numbered 1, after V lost 3 bases and J lost 4 bases. Germline CDR1 is SGHVS and CDR2 is FQNEAQ. The CDR3 loop reads CASSLTGGNQPQHF. For the CDR3, the DNA is TGTGCCAGCAGCTTGACAGGGGGTAATCAGCCCCAGCATTTT. The whole variable domain, remainder taken from reference TRBV7-8 and TRBJ1-5, is GAGVSQSPRYKVAKRGQDVALRCDPISGHVSLFWYQQALGQGPEFLTYFQNEAQLDKSGLPSDRFFAERPEGSVSTLKIQRTQQEDSAVYLCASSLTGGNQPQHFGDGTRLSIL.